This T cell receptor (beta chain) was sequenced for a study of T cells in Graves' hyperthyroidism and ophthalmopathy (dated by TCRdb to about 2019). With respect to the entire study: Peripheral blood samples were taken at initial diagnosis, before any treatment was given. An independent validation cohort of around 19 hyperthyroidism patients and approximately 17 patients who later progressed to ophthalmopathy tested prospective prediction of ophthalmopathy. To identify distinguishing TCR V-J signatures, a discovery cohort of 90 to 100 patients was used, comprising 43 with Graves' ophthalmopathy and around 57 with stable Graves' hyperthyroidism. After blood sampling, hyperthyroidism patients were treated with methimazole at a starting dose of 30 mg daily, and ophthalmopathy patients were treated with high-dose intravenous methylprednisolone. For training and testing, the roughly 97 patients in the discovery cohort were randomly divided in a 7:3 ratio. TCR Vbeta CDR3 sequencing of 140 or so peripheral blood samples (under 45 ophthalmopathy, about 80 hyperthyroidism and around 17 progressor patients) is reported in the paper. The study also compared thyroid tissue and blood T-cell repertoires from more than five Graves' hyperthyroidism patients. Study-wide conclusions, independent of this receptor: A model built on a 13 V-J signature distinguished ophthalmopathy from stable hyperthyroidism, reaching approximately 89% sensitivity and about 81% specificity in cross-validation and 80%/75% in testing. In validation, the model predicted progression to ophthalmopathy with over 65% sensitivity and over 72% specificity, a median of around 6.6 months before onset. Blood samples also contained most of the expanded thyroid clonotypes (frequency above 0.001), which suggests that blood repertoires may reflect thyroid immune responses. No statistical method was used to set the sample size in advance, and investigators knew the group allocation.

This clonotype was picked up many times. Which antigen it targets is not known. No much larger clone exists at a distance of one base, and base qualities are not known. Ophthalmopathy patients had moderately to severely active disease, Clinical Activity Score of at least 3, NOSPECS grade of at least 4, and duration under 3 months. The study excluded patients with uncontrolled infections, other autoimmune diseases, pregnancy or lactation. Diagnoses were based on clinical symptoms, serum thyroxine and TRAb, thyroid ultrasound and orbital computed tomography. Ficoll-Paque density gradient centrifugation was used to isolate PBMCs from around 10 ml of fresh peripheral blood. Trizol reagent was used to extract total RNA, and RNA quality was then checked on an Agilent 2100 Bioanalyzer. The TCR beta CDR3 regions were amplified from the RNA transcripts. The TCR CDR3 was subjected to a first round of RT-PCR using the HTBI primer set and the Qiagen OneStep RT-PCR kit. Libraries were constructed in a second round of multiplex PCR, after which size selection and purification were carried out. Paired-end sequencing of the libraries was performed with 100 bp reads on an Illumina HiSeq2000. The original pipeline was this. SOAPnuke was used to process the raw data, throwing out any read that contained adapters or uncalled bases, had a mean Phred below 15, or lacked an exact constant-primer or identifier match. High-quality paired reads were merged with COPE v1.2.5, and unique nucleotide sequences were defined as clonotypes. MiTCR v1.1 was used to align clonotypes to the IMGT TRBV, TRBD and TRBJ reference segments. Only V-J combinations with frequency above 0.0001, covering 98% to 99.2% of repertoires, were analysed. The TCS score was defined as the ratio of F50 (clonal expansion) to E x V (chaos), calculated using BLOSUM62-based TCRdist between CDR3 peptides within each V-J. Welch's t-statistics and random forest reduced roughly 530 V-J features to 13, which were used in a naive Bayes classifier (R e1071). Clones were called with MiXCR by TCRdb after fastp trimmed the public reads at Q25, and only in-frame beta chains were retained. All rows with the same CDR3 protein become a single entry with the most common DNA and genes. TCRdb, not the authors, supplied the V and J calls. For this sample the table gives about 400,000 distinct CDR3 sequences, of which over 12% were detected only once. The ten top clones hold approximately 27% of the sample.

The CDR3 starts with the cysteine, ends with the phenylalanine, and has 12 residues. The retained sequence is limited to the CDR3, 36 bases, with the frame set at the first base. According to the germline V gene, CDR1 reads SQVTM and CDR2 reads ANQGSEA. V gives up 4 bases and J gives up 5 bases, and the segment between their germline ends measures 11 bases. The sequenced sample consisted of blood. The receptor comes from a man aged 45-65 years with Graves' ophthalmopathy. This sequence uses TRBV29-1 and TRBJ1-1; TRBD1 might be the D gene, on 6 matching bases. The base sequence is TGCAGCGTTGTACCCGACAGGACTGAAGCTTTCTTT. This translates into CSVVPDRTEAFF.